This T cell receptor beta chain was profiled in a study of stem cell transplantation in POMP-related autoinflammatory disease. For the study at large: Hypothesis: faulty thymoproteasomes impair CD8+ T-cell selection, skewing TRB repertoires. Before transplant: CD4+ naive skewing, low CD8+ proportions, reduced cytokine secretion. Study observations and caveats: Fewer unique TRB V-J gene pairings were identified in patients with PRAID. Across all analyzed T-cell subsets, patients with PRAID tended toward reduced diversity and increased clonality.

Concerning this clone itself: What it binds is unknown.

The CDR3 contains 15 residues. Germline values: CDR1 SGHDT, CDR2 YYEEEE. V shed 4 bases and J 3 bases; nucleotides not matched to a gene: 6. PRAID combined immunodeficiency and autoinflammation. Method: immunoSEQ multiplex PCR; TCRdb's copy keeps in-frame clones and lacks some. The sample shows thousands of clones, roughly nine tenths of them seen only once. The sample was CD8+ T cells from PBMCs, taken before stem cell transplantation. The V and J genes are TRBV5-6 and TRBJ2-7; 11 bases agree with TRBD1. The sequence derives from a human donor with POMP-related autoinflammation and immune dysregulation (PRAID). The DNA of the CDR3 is TGTGCCAGCAGCCCTGCAGGGACAGGGGGCTACGAGCAGTACTTC. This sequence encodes CASSPAGTGGYEQYF. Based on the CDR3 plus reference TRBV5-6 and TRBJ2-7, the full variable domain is DAGVTQSPTHLIKTRGQQVTLRCSPKSGHDTVSWYQQALGQGPQFIFQYYEEEERQRGNFPDRFSGHQFPNYSSELNVNALLLGDSALYLCASSPAGTGGYEQYFGPGTRLTVT.